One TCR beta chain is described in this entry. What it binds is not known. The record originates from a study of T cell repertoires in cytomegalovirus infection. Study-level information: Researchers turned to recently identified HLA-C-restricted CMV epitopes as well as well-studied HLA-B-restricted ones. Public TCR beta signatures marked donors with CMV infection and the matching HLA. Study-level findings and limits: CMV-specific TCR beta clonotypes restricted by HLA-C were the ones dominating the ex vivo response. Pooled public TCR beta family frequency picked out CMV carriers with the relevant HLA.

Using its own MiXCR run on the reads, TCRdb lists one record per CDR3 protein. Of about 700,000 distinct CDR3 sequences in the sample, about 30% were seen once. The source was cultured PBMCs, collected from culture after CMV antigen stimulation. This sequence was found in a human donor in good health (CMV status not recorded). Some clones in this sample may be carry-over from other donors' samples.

The CDR3 sequence is CSASGRAGSDTQYF. DNA for the CDR3: TGCAGTGCTAGCGGGAGGGCCGGATCAGATACGCAGTATTTT. This rearrangement joins TRBV20-1 to TRBJ2-3, with TRBD2 matching 8 bases. The CDR3 loop spans 14 amino acids. V was pared by 3 bases and J by 4 bases, with 6 bases of the junction left unmatched. Germline loops: CDR1 DFQATT, CDR2 SNEGSKA (reference sequence).